The next 18 T cell receptor beta chains were all read from a single sample in a study of blood T cell repertoires in COVID-19. Measured with immunoSEQ multiplex PCR; TCRdb has only the in-frame clones, and not every one. The data contain over 85,000 clones, about 90% of them singletons. The specimen sequenced was peripheral blood. The receptors here all came from a woman aged 50 to 60 with COVID-19, enrolled during active disease.

The chain carries TRBV4-3 and TRBJ1-2; TRBD1 matches at 8 bases. Trimming cost V 5 bases and J 4 bases; bases outside gene matches: 6. Germline V lookup: CDR1 LGHNA, CDR2 YSLEER. The CDR3 totals 14 residues. CDR3 sequence (DNA): TGCGCCAGCAGCACTGGACAGGGCGGCTATGGCTACACCTTC. It yields the protein CASSTGQGGYGYTF.

The chain links TRBV5-6 to TRBJ2-7; 7 bases align to TRBD1. This CDR3 region has 15 residues. The V segment lost 6 bases and the J segment 4 bases; nucleotides outside the gene matches: 13. Germline V gene sequence: CDR1 SGHDT, CDR2 YYEEEE. The CDR3 nucleotides are TGTGCCAGCAAGCTTGCCGGGACAGTTGAATACGAGCAGTACTTC. This encodes CASKLAGTVEYEQYF.

DNA for the CDR3: TGCGCCAGCAGCCAGGGACAGAAGAACACTGAAGCTTTCTTT. Translated: CASSQGQKNTEAFF. The chain uses TRBV5-1 and TRBJ1-1; 7 nucleotides agree with TRBD1. This CDR3 is 14 amino acids long. From germline, CDR1 is SGHRS and CDR2 YFSETQ. The ends lost 4 bases at V and 1 base at J; junction bases unmatched: 4.

J is TRBJ1-2 and V is TRBV5-1; a weak D match, TRBD1 (6 bases). The CDR3 loop spans 14 amino acids. With 4 bases removed from V and 8 bases from J, the gap between germline ends came to 18 bases. Germline CDR1 reads SGHRS; CDR2 reads YFSETQ. The DNA of the CDR3 is TGCGCCAGCAGCCCACCAACAGGGACCGGCGGCTACACCTTC. Its protein product is CASSPPTGTGGYTF.

This clone was picked up one time. The chain is built from TRBV19 and TRBJ1-1; 8 bases match TRBD1. V dropped 3 bases and J dropped 3; count of bases not matched to a gene: 3. The CDR3 spans 14 residues. In germline, CDR1 is LNHDA, CDR2 SQIVND (reference sequence). For the CDR3, the DNA is TGTGCCAGTAGTATTCAGGGGGCTGACACTGAAGCTTTCTTT. This encodes CASSIQGADTEAFF.

The chain joins TRBV9 to TRBJ2-1; 9 bases are a match to TRBD2. With 0 bases clipped from V and 8 bases from J, the junction kept 6 bases outside the gene matches. Germline values: CDR1 SGDLS, CDR2 YYNGEE. The CDR3 is 15 residues long. DNA for the CDR3: TGTGCCAGCAGCGTAGGTCTAGCGGGGATCGATGAGCAGTTCTTC. Encoded protein: CASSVGLAGIDEQFF. Using reference TRBV9 and TRBJ2-1 for the parts outside the CDR3, the full variable domain is DSGVTQTPKHLITATGQRVTLRCSPRSGDLSVYWYQQSLDQGLQFLIQYYNGEERAKGNILERFSAQQFPDLHSELNLSSLELGDSALYFCASSVGLAGIDEQFFGPGTRLTVL.

This chain joins TRBV4-2 and TRBJ1-2; maybe TRBD1 (6 bases). The ends were cut back, 0 bases at V and 2 bases at J, with 10 bases in the middle. CDR3 size: 15 residues. From germline, CDR1 is LGHNA and CDR2 YNFKEQ. The CDR3 DNA is TGTGCCAGCAGCCAAGACACGGACAGAAACTATGGCTACACCTTC. It yields the protein CASSQDTDRNYGYTF.

The chain combines TRBV6-5 with TRBJ1-2; 7 nucleotides agree with TRBD1. The CDR3 runs 12 residues. Germline CDR1 is MNHEY and CDR2 is SVGAGI. V lost 6 bases and J lost 8; bases outside the gene matches: 6. The CDR3 DNA is TGTGCCAGCAGACAGGGGACCTTCGGCTACACCTTC. Its translation is CASRQGTFGYTF.

J is TRBJ2-1 and V is TRBV9, with 12 bases that match TRBD2. The V gene end was trimmed by 3 bases and the J gene end by 8 bases; junction bases not matched to a gene: 6. Looked up from germline, CDR1 is SGDLS and CDR2 is YYNGEE. The CDR3 totals 15 residues. The chain's CDR3 is CASSASGGASDEQFF. The CDR3 region has the DNA TGTGCCAGCAGCGCTAGCGGGGGGGCCTCTGATGAGCAGTTCTTC.

CDR3 loop: CASTTSGGAYNEQFF. In DNA form, the CDR3 reads TGTGCCAGCACTACTAGCGGGGGGGCGTACAATGAGCAGTTCTTC. This rearrangement joins TRBV27 to TRBJ2-1, with 13 nucleotides matching TRBD2. The CDR3 is 15 residues long. J lost 4 bases, V lost 7 bases, and 4 bases had no gene match. Germline V gene data show CDR1 as MNHEY and CDR2 as SMNVEV (reference sequence).

The chain is built from TRBV19 and TRBJ2-6; a weak D match, TRBD1 (5 bases). The CDR3 has 15 amino acids. Germline V lookup: CDR1 LNHDA, CDR2 SQIVND (reference sequence). V dropped 7 bases and J dropped 4 bases, with 14 bases sitting between them. The CDR3 DNA is TGTGCCAGTACCTCACAGGTCGGGGGGGCCAACGTCCTGACTTTC. Translating gives CASTSQVGGANVLTF.

This clone was seen a handful of times. V gene TRBV12-3 or TRBV12-4 combines with J gene TRBJ1-2; 7 bases line up with TRBD1. J gave up 10 bases and V 5 bases, and 7 bases lay outside the gene matches. The length of the CDR3 is 12 residues. CDR3 bases: TGTGCCAGCAGTCTGACAGGGCGGAACTACACCTTC. This codes for CASSLTGRNYTF.

The rearrangement joins TRBV24-1 to TRBJ2-5, with D possibly matching TRBD1 (6 bases). The CDR3 is 15 residues long. Germline loops: CDR1 KGHDR, CDR2 SFDVKD. V was shortened by 0 bases and J by 0 bases, with 7 bases between the two germline ends. CDR3 coding DNA: TGTGCCACCAGTGATTTGAAGGGGGACCAAGAGACCCAGTACTTC. Its protein product is CATSDLKGDQETQYF.

This clone has a single count. CDR3 amino acids: CASSTYRGGNEKLFF. DNA of the CDR3: TGTGCCAGCAGCACTTACAGGGGGGGGAATGAAAAACTGTTTTTT. The chain links TRBV11-2 to TRBJ1-4; TRBD1 agrees at 8 bases. From germline, CDR1 is SGHAT and CDR2 FQNNGV. CDR3 length equals 15 residues. With 5 bases clipped from V and 5 bases from J, the junction kept 7 bases outside the gene matches. Full variable domain (rest looked up from reference TRBV11-2 and TRBJ1-4): EAGVAQSPRYKIIEKRQSVAFWCNPISGHATLYWYQQILGQGPKLLIQFQNNGVVDDSQLPKDRFSAERLKGVDSTLKIQPAKLEDSAVYLCASSTYRGGNEKLFFGSGTQLSVL.

The gene calls are TRBV10-3 and TRBJ2-2; 7 nucleotides match TRBD1. Trimming at V came to 3 bases and at J to 1 base, leaving 8 bases not matched to a gene. CDR3 length: 17 residues. In germline, CDR1 is ENHRY, CDR2 SYGVKD. CDR3: CAISDPHGQVNTGELFF. CDR3 DNA sequence: TGTGCCATCAGTGATCCTCACGGACAGGTGAACACCGGGGAGCTGTTTTTT.

The V gene is TRBV28, the J gene TRBJ2-2, with 7 bases matching TRBD1. V trimming: 8 bases; J trimming: 4 bases; junction bases outside the gene matches: 10. This CDR3 region has 15 residues. CDR1 and CDR2 (germline): MDHEN, SYDVKM. In DNA, the CDR3 is TGTGCCAGCGGGACAGTATCCTTCCTCACCGGGGAGCTGTTTTTT. This sequence encodes CASGTVSFLTGELFF.

CDR3 DNA: TGTGCCAGCAGCCAAGCAGGGTTGAATGCTTTCTTT. It is translated as CASSQAGLNAFF. The chain couples TRBV3-1 (or the pseudogene TRBV3-2) to TRBJ1-1; D may be TRBD1 (5 bases). The V gene's germline CDR1 is LGHDT and CDR2 YNNKEL (reference sequence). The CDR3 totals 12 residues. Trimming removed 1 base at V and 11 bases at J, with 11 bases between.

The rearrangement links TRBV18 to TRBJ2-3, with TRBD1 matching over 7 bases. This CDR3 has 14 amino acids. J lost 2 bases, V lost 4 bases, and 3 bases had no gene match. Germline V CDR1 and CDR2: KGHSH, LQKENI. This CDR3 reads CASSRDSVTDTQYF. CDR3 DNA sequence: TGTGCCAGCTCACGGGACAGCGTCACAGATACGCAGTATTTT.